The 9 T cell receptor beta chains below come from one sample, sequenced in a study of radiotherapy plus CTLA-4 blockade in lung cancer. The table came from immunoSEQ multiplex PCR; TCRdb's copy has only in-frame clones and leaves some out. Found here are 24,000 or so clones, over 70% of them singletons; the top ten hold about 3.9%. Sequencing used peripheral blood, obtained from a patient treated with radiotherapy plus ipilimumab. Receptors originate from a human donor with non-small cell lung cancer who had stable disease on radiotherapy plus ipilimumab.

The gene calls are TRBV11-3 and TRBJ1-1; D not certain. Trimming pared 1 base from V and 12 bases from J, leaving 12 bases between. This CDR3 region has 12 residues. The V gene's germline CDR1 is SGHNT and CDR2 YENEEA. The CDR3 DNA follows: TGTGCCAGCAGCTTAGTAGATAGGCCACCTTTCTTT. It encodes CASSLVDRPPFF.

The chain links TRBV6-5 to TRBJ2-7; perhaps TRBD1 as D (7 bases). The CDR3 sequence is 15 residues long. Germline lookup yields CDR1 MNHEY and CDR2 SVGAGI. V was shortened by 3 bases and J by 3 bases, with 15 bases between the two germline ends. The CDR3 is CASSYNRGGGYEQYF. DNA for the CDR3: TGTGCCAGCAGTTATAACAGGGGAGGAGGCTACGAGCAGTACTTC.

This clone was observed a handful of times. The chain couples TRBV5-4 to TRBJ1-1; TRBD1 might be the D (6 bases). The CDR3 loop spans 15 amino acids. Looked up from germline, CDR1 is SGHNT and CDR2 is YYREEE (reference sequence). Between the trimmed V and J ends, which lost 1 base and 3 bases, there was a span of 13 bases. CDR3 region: CASSLFQGLDTEAFF. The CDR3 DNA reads TGTGCCAGCAGCTTGTTTCAGGGGTTAGACACTGAAGCTTTCTTT. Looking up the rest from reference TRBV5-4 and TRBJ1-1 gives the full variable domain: ETGVTQSPTHLIKTRGQQVTLRCSSQSGHNTVSWYQQALGQGPQFIFQYYREEENGRGNFPPRFSGLQFPNYSSELNVNALELDDSALYLCASSLFQGLDTEAFFGQGTRLTVV.

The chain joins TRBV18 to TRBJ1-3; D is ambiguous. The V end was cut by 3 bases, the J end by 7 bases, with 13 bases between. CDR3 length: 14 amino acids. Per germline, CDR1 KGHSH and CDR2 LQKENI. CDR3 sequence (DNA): TGTGCCAGCTCACCCCCGGCAGAGGTCAACACCATATATTTT. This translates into CASSPPAEVNTIYF.

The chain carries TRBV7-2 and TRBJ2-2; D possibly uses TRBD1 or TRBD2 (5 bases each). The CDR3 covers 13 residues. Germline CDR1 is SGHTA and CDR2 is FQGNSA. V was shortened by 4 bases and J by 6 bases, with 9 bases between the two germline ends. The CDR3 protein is CASSSRGSGELFF. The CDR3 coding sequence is TGTGCCAGCAGCTCGAGGGGTTCCGGGGAGCTGTTTTTT.

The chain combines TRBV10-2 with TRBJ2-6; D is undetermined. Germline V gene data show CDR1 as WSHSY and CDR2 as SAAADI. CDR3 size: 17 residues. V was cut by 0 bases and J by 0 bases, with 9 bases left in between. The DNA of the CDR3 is TGCGCCAGCAGTGAGTCGACCTCGACCTCTGGGGCCAACGTCCTGACTTTC. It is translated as CASSESTSTSGANVLTF.

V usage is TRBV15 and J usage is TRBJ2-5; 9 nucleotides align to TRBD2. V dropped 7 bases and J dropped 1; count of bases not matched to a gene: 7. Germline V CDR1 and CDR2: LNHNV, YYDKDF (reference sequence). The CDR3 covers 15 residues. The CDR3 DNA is TGTGCCACCAAACGGGGCGGGAGGGTCCAAGAGACCCAGTACTTC. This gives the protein CATKRGGRVQETQYF.

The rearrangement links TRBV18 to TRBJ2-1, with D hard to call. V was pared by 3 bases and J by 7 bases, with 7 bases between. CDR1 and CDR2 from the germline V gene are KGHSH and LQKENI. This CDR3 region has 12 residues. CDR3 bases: TGTGCCAGCTCACCGGACGGGAATGAGCAGTTCTTC. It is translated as CASSPDGNEQFF.

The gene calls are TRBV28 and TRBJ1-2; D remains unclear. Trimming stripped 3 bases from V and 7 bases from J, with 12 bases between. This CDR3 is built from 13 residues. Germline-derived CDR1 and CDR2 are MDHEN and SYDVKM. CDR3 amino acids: CASSLSSRFGYTF. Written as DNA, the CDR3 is TGTGCCAGCAGTTTGTCCTCCCGATTTGGCTACACCTTC.